Sequencing of this T cell receptor (beta chain) was carried out in a study of cytomegalovirus exposure and HLA in healthy donors. Researchers ran the PCR with 60 Vbeta and 13 Jbeta primers. Method: immunoSEQ multiplex PCR; TCRdb's copy keeps in-frame clones and lacks some. In the table there are around 86,000 clones, 77% of which are singletons. Trimming stripped 5 bases from V and 0 bases from J, with 9 bases between. This CDR3 has 14 residues. In germline, CDR1 is SGHNT, CDR2 YENEEA. This receptor was identified in a man aged 50 to 60 in good health and CMV-seropositive. This chain joins TRBV11-3 and TRBJ2-3, with D perhaps TRBD2 (5 bases). Sequenced material: PBMCs. The chain's CDR3 is CASSRGLSTDTQYF. As DNA, the CDR3 is TGTGCCAGCAGCCGCGGACTCAGCACAGATACGCAGTATTTT.